This T cell receptor (beta chain) was sequenced for a study of early stage breast cancer tumors. At the level of the study: Of some 16 invasive breast tumors, approximately 11 were hormone receptor-positive, HER2-negative.

This CDR3 is built from 17 residues. Germline V gene data show CDR1 as LNHNV and CDR2 as YYDKDF (reference sequence). With V trimmed by 5 bases and J by 0 bases, 10 bases remained unmatched. TCRdb keeps only in-frame clones here, not all; method: immunoSEQ multiplex PCR. The sample carries roughly 57,000 clones, around nine tenths recorded once. The receptor was derived from a person in their 70s with breast cancer. The genes are TRBV15 and TRBJ1-5; 7 nucleotides agree with TRBD1. The sequencing input was blood. CDR3 coding DNA: TGTGCCACCAGCGACCCTAGGGACAGTTTTAGCAATCAGCCCCAGCATTTT. This codes for CATSDPRDSFSNQPQHF.